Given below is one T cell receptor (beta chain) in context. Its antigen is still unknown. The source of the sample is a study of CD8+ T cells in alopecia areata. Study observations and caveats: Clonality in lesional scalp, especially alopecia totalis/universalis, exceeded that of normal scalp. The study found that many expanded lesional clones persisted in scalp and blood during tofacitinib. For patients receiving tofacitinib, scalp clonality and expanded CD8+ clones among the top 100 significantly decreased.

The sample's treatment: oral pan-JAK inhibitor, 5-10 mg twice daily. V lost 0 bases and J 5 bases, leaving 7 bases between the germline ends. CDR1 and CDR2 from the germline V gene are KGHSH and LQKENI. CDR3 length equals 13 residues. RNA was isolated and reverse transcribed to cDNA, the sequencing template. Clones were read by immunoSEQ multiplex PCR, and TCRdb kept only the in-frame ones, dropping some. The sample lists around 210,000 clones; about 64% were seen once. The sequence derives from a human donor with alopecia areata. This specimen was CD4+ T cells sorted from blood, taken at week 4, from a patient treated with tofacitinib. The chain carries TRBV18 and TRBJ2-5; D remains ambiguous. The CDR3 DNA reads TGTGCCAGCTCACCACCTCGAACCGAGACCCAGTACTTC. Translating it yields CASSPPRTETQYF.